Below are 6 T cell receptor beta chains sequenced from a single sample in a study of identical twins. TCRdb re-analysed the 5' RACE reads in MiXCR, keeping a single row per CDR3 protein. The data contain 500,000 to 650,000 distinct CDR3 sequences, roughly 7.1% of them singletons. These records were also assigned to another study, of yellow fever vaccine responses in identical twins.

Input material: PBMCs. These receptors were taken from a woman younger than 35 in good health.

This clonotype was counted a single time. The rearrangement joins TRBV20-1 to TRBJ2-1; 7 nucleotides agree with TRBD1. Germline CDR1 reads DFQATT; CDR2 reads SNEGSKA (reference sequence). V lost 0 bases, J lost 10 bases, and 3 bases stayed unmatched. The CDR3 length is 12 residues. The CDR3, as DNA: TGCAGTGCTAGAGACCCCAGGGGGGAGCAGTTCTTC. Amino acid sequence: CSARDPRGEQFF.

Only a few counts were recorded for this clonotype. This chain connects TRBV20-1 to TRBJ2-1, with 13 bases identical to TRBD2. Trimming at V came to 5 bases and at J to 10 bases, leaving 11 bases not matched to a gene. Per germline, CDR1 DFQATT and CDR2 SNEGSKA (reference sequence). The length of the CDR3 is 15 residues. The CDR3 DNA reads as TGCAGTGCTCCCGGGACTAGCGGGATTTCTTTGGAGCAGTTCTTC. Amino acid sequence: CSAPGTSGISLEQFF.

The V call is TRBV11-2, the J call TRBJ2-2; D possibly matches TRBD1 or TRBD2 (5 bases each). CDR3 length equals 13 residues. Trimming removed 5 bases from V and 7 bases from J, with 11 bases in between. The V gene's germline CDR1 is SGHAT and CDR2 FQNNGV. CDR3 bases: TGTGCCAGCAGCGGGACCCGGCTCGGGGAGCTGTTTTTT. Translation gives CASSGTRLGELFF.

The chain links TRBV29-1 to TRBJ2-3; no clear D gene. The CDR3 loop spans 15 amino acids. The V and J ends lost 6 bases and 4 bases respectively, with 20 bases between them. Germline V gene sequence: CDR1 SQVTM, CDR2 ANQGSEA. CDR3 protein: CSVDLRTSLPDTQYF. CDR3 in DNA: TGCAGCGTCGACCTACGGACGTCCCTCCCAGATACGCAGTATTTT.

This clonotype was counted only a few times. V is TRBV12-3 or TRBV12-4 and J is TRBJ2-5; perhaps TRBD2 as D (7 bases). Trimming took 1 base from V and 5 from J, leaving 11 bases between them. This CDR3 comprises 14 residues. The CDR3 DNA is TGTGCCAGCAGTTTAGGGGGGGGCGATGAGACCCAGTACTTC. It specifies CASSLGGGDETQYF.

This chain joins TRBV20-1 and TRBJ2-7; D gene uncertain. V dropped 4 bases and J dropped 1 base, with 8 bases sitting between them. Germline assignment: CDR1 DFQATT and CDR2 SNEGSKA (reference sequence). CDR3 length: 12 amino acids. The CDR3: CSATQSSYEQYV. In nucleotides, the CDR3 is TGCAGTGCTACACAGAGTTCCTACGAGCAGTACGTC.